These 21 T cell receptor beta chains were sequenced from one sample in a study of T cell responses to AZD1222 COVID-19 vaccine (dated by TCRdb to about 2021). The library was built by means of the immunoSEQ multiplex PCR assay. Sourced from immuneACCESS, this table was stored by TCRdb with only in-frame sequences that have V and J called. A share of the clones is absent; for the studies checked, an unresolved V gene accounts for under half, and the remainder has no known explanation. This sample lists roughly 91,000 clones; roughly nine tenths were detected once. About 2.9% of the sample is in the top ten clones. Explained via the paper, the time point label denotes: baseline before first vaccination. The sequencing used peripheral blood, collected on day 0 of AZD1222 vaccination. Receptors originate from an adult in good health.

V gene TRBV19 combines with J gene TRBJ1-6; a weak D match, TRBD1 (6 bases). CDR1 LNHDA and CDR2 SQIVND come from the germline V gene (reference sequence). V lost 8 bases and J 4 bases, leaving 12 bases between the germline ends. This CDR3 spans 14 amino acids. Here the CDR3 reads CASAEQGYNSPLHF. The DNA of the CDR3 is TGTGCCAGTGCTGAACAGGGATATAATTCACCCCTCCACTTT.

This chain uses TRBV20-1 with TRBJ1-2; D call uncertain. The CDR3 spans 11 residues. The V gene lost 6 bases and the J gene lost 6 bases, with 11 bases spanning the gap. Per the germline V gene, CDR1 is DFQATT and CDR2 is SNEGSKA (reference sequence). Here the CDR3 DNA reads TGCAGTGCCGCTCGGGGTCATGGCTACACCTTC. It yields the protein CSAARGHGYTF.

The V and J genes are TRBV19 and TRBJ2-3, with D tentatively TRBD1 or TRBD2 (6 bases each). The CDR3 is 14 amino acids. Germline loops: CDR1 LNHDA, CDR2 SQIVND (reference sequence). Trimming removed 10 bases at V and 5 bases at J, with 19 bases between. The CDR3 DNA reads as TGTGCCACCTCCACGTGGGGGGCCGTAGATACGCAGTATTTT. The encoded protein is CATSTWGAVDTQYF.

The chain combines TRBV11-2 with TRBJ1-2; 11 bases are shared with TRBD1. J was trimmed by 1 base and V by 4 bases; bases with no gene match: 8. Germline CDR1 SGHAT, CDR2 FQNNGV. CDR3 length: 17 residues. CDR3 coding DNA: TGTGCCAGCAGCTCGCCGGGACAGGGGGACCTTAACTATGGCTACACCTTC. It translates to CASSSPGQGDLNYGYTF.

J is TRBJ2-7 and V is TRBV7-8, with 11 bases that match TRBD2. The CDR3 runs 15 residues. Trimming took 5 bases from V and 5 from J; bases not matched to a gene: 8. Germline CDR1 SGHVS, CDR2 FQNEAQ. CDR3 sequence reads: CASSKLAGVFNEQYV. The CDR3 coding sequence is TGTGCCAGCAGCAAACTAGCGGGAGTTTTCAACGAGCAGTACGTC.

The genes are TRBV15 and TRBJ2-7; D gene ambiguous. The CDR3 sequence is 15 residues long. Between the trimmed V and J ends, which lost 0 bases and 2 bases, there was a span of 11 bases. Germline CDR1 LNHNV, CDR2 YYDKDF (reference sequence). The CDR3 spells CATSRDRAQTYEQYF. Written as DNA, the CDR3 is TGTGCCACCAGCAGAGATCGTGCCCAGACCTACGAGCAGTACTTC.

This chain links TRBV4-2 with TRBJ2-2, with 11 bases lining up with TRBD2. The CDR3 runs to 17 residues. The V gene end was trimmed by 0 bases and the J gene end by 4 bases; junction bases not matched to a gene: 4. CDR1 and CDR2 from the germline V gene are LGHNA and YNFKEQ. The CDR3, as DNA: TGTGCCAGCAGCCAAGATGGCCTAGCGGGGGGCACCGGGGAGCTGTTTTTT. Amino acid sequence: CASSQDGLAGGTGELFF.

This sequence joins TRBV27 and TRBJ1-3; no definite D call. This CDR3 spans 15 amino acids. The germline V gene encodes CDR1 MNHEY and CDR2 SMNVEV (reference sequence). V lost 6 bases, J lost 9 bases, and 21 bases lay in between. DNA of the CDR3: TGTGCCAGCAGCCCTTTGGATGGATCTCGGTCCACCATATATTTT. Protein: CASSPLDGSRSTIYF.

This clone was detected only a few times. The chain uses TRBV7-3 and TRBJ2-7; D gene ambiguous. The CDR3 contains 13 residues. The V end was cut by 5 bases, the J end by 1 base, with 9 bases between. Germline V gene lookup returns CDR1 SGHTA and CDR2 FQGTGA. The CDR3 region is CASSVARSYEQYF. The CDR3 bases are TGTGCCAGCAGCGTTGCCCGATCCTACGAGCAGTACTTC.

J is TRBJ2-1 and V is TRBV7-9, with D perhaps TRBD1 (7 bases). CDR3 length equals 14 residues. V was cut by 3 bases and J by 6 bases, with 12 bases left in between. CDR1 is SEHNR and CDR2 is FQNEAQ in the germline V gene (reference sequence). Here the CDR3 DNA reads TGTGCCAGCAGCTTTCAGGGGGGTAGCAATGAGCAGTTCTTC. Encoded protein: CASSFQGGSNEQFF.

The CDR3 sequence: CASSQGRGEQETQYF. In nucleotides, the CDR3 is TGTGCCAGCAGCCAAGGGAGGGGGGAACAAGAGACCCAGTACTTC. The chain is built from TRBV4-2 and TRBJ2-5; D tentatively reads TRBD1 or TRBD2 (6 bases each). Per the germline V gene, CDR1 is LGHNA and CDR2 is YNFKEQ. The CDR3 runs to 15 residues. With 1 base removed from V and 2 bases from J, the gap between germline ends came to 11 bases.

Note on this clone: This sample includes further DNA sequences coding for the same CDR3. CDR3 nucleotides: TGTGCCAGCAGCTTAGGCATCTCTGGAAACACCATATATTTT. Its translation: CASSLGISGNTIYF. This rearrangement joins TRBV7-2 to TRBJ1-3; D is unresolved. The CDR3 has 14 amino acids. Deletions cut 1 base from V and 0 bases from J, with 4 bases between. Germline lookup yields CDR1 SGHTA and CDR2 FQGNSA.

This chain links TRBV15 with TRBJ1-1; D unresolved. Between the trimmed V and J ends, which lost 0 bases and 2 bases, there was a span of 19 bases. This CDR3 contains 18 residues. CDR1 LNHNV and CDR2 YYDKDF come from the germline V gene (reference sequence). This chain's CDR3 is CATSRDDWRPVGNTEAFF. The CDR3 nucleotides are TGTGCCACCAGCAGAGATGATTGGAGACCCGTGGGCAACACTGAAGCTTTCTTT.

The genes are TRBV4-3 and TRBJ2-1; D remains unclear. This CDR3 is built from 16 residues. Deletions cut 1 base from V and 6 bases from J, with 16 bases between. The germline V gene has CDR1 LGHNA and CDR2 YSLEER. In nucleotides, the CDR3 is TGCGCCAGCAGCCAAGTAGGAGCTAGTCGAGGCAATGAGCAGTTCTTC. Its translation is CASSQVGASRGNEQFF.

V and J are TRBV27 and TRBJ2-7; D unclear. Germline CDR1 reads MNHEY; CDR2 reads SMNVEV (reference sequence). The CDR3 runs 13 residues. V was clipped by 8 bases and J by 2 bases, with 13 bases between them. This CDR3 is CASGKTATYEQYF. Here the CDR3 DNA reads TGTGCCAGCGGGAAGACGGCAACCTACGAGCAGTACTTC.

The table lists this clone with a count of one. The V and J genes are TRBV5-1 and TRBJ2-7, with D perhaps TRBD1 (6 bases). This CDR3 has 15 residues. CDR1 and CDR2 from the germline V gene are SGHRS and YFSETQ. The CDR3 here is CASRLAPGEEHEQYV. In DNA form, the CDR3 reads TGTGCCAGCAGACTTGCCCCAGGGGAAGAACACGAGCAGTACGTC.

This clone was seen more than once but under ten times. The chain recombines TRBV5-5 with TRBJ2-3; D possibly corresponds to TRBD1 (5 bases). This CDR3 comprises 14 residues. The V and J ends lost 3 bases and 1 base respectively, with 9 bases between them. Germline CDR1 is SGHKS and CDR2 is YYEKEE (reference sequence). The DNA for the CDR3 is TGTGCCAGCAGCTCCCTCAGGGGCACAGATACGCAGTATTTT. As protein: CASSSLRGTDTQYF.

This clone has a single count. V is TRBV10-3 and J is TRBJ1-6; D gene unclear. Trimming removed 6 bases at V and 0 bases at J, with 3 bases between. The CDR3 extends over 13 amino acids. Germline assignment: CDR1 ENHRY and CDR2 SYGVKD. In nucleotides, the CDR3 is TGTGCCATCAGCGACTCCTATAATTCACCCCTCCACTTT. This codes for CAISDSYNSPLHF.

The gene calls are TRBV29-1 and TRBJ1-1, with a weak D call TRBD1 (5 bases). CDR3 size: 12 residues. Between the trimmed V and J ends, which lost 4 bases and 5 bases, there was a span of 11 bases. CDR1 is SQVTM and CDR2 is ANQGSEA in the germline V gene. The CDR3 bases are TGCAGCGTTGCGGCGGGGCGGACTGAAGCTTTCTTT. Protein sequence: CSVAAGRTEAFF.

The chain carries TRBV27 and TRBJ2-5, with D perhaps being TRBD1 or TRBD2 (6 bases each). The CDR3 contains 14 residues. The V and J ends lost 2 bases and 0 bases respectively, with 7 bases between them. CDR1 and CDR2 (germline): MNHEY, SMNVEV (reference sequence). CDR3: CASSLRGHQETQYF. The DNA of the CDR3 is TGTGCCAGCAGTTTACGGGGGCACCAAGAGACCCAGTACTTC.

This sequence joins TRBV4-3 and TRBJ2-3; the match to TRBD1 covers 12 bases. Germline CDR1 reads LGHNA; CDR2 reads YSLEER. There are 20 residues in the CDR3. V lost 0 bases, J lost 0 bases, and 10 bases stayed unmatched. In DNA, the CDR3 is TGCGCCAGCAGCCAAGATGGAGGGACAGGGGGCCCCTTAAGCACAGATACGCAGTATTTT. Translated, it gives CASSQDGGTGGPLSTDTQYF.